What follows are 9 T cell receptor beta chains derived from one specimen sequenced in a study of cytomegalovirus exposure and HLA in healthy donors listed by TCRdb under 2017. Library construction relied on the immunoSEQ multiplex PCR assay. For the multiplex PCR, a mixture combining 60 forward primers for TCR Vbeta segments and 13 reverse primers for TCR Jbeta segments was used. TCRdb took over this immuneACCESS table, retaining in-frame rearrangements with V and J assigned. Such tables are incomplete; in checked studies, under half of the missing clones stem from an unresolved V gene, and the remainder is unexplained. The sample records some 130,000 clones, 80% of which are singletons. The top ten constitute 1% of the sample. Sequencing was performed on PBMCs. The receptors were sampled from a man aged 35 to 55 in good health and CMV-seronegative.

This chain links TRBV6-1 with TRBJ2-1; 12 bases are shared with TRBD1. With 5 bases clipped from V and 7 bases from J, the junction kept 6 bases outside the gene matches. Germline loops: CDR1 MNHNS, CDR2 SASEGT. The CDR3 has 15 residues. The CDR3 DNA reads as TGTGCCAGCAGTTTTCCGGGACAGGGGGCTAATGAGCAGTTCTTC. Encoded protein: CASSFPGQGANEQFF.

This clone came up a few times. The CDR3 spells CASSFTRGSDTQYF. CDR3 nucleotides: TGTGCCAGCAGTTTCACTAGGGGGTCAGATACGCAGTATTTT. The chain carries TRBV6-5 and TRBJ2-3; maybe TRBD1 (6 bases). CDR3 length: 14 amino acids. In germline, CDR1 is MNHEY, CDR2 SVGAGI. The V gene lost 4 bases and the J gene lost 4 bases, with 12 bases spanning the gap.

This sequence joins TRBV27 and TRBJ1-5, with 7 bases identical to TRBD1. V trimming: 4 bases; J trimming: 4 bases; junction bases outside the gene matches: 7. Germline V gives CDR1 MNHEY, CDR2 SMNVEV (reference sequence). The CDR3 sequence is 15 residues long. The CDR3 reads CASSSEGARNQPQHF. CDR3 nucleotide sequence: TGTGCCAGCAGTTCCGAGGGGGCGAGGAATCAGCCCCAGCATTTT.

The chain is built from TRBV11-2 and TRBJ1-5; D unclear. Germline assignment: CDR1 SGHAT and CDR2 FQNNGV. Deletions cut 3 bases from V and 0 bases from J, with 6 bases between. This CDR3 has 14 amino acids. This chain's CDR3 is CASSFGVSNQPQHF. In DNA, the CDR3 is TGTGCCAGCAGCTTCGGGGTTAGCAATCAGCCCCAGCATTTT.

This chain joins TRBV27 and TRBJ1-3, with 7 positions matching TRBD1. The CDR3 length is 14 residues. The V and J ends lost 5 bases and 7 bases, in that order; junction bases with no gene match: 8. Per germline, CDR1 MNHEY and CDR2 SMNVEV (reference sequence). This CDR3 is CASSPMTGYNTIYF. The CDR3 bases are TGTGCCAGCAGTCCAATGACAGGGTATAACACCATATATTTT.

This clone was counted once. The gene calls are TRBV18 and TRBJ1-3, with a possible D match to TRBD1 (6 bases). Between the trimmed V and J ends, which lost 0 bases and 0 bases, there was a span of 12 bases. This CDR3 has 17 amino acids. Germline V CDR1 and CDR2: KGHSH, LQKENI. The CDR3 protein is CASSPPGRGSSGNTIYF. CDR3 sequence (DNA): TGTGCCAGCTCACCACCCGGCAGGGGAAGCTCTGGAAACACCATATATTTT.

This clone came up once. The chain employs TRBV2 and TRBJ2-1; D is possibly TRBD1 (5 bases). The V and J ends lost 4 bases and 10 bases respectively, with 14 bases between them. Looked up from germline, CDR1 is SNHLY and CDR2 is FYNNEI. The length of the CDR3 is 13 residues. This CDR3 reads CASSVMAQEEQFF. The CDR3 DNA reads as TGTGCCAGCAGTGTGATGGCACAGGAGGAGCAGTTCTTC. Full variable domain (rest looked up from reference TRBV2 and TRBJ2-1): EPEVTQTPSHQVTQMGQEVILRCVPISNHLYFYWYRQILGQKVEFLVSFYNNEISEKSEIFDDQFSVERPDGSNFTLKIRSTKLEDSAMYFCASSVMAQEEQFFGPGTRLTVL.

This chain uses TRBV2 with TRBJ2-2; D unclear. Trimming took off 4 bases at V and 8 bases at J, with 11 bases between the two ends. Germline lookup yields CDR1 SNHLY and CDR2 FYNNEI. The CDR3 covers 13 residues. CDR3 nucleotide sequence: TGTGCCAGCAGTGCTTTGGAGACTGGGGAGCTGTTTTTT. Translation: CASSALETGELFF.

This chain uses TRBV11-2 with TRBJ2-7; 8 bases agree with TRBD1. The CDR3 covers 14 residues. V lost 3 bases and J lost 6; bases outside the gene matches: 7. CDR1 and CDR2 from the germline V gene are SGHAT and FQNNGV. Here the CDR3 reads CASSLQITGGEQYF. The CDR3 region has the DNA TGTGCCAGCAGCTTGCAGATTACAGGGGGCGAGCAGTACTTC.